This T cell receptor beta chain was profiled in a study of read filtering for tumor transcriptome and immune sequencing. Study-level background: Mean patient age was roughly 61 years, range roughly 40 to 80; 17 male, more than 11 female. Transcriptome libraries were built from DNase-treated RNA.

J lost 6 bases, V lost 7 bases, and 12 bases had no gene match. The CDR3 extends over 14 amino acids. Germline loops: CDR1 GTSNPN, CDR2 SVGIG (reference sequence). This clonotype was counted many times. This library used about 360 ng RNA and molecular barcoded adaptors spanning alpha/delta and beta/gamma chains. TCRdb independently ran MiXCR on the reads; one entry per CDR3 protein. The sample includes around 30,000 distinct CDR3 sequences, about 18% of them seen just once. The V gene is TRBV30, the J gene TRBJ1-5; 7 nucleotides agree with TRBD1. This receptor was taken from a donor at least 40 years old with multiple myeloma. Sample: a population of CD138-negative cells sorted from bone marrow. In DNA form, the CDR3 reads TGTGCCTCGTCAGAAGGGGGCAGGAGTCAGCCCCAGCATTTT. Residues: CASSEGGRSQPQHF.